This is a list of T cell receptor beta chains from one sample in a study of control samples from healthy donors and cancer patients. Assay: immunoSEQ multiplex PCR; the TCRdb copy retains only in-frame clones and omits some. The data hold 70,000 to 100,000 clones, with roughly nine tenths observed a single time. Sample: blood. These TCRs come from a woman aged 55-69 years in good health. The CDR3 runs from the conserved cysteine through the conserved F or W. D genes are given only for firm matches. Size is omitted from some rows. Given values are once, few, many or a class for expanded clones.

CASRGQATYNEQFF,TGTGCCAGCAGGGGACAGGCAACGTACAATGAGCAGTTCTTC,TRBV6-5,TRBJ2-1,TRBD1,once
CASSLESGKNIQYF,TGTGCCAGCAGCTTGGAAAGCGGCAAAAACATTCAGTACTTC,TRBV5-5,TRBJ2-4,.,once
CASSDRLNTEAFF,TGTGCCAGTAGTGACAGATTGAACACTGAAGCTTTCTTT,TRBV19,TRBJ1-1,.,.
CASSPRTGKAGGYNEQFF,TGTGCCAGCAGCCCCCGGACAGGGAAAGCGGGGGGTTACAATGAGCAGTTCTTC,TRBV7-9,TRBJ2-1,.,.
CARAGGGVGEQYF,TGCGCCCGCGCGGGGGGCGGGGTGGGGGAGCAGTACTTC,TRBV5-1,TRBJ2-7,TRBD2,.
CASSLSRGGPNQPQHF,TGTGCCAGCAGCTTATCCCGCGGGGGTCCCAATCAGCCCCAGCATTTT,TRBV7-2,TRBJ1-5,.,.
CASSKERNRNTIYF,TGTGCCAGCAGCAAAGAGAGAAACCGAAACACCATATATTTT,TRBV5-6,TRBJ1-3,.,.
CASSHRDFQETQYF,TGTGCCAGCAGCCACCGGGACTTCCAAGAGACCCAGTACTTC,TRBV3-1/TRBV3-2,TRBJ2-5,.,few
CASSPGLSGETQYF,TGTGCCAGCAGCCCAGGACTGAGCGGGGAGACCCAGTACTTC,TRBV5-4,TRBJ2-5,.,.
CASGNVGLGGELFF,TGCGCCAGCGGCAACGTGGGTTTGGGCGGGGAGCTGTTTTTT,TRBV5-1,TRBJ2-2,.,.
CASSPGSALLERAFF,TGTGCCAGCAGCCCCGGGTCGGCGTTGCTAGAGCGAGCTTTCTTT,TRBV2,TRBJ1-1,.,.
CASSSSGTEKYNEQFF,TGCGCCAGCAGCTCCTCCGGGACAGAGAAATACAATGAGCAGTTCTTC,TRBV5-1,TRBJ2-1,TRBD1,.
CATSRGPGYGYTF,TGTGCCACCTCCCGGGGGCCGGGCTATGGCTACACCTTC,TRBV12-3/TRBV12-4,TRBJ1-2,.,.
CASSLARGGPADTQYF,TGCGCCAGCAGCTTGGCCAGGGGGGGGCCGGCAGATACGCAGTATTTT,TRBV5-1,TRBJ2-3,.,once
CASSPQASVAKNIQYF,TGTGCCAGCTCACCACAAGCCAGTGTAGCCAAAAACATTCAGTACTTC,TRBV18,TRBJ2-4,.,.
CATRTLDSYGYTF,TGTGCCACCCGGACTTTGGATAGCTATGGCTACACCTTC,TRBV10-3,TRBJ1-2,.,.
CASSLAEYGYTF,TGTGCCAGCAGCTTGGCCGAATATGGCTACACCTTC,TRBV5-4,TRBJ1-2,.,.
CASSLGKGGSNQPQHF,TGTGCCAGCAGTTTGGGAAAAGGAGGGAGCAATCAGCCCCAGCATTTT,TRBV28,TRBJ1-5,.,.
CASSFEGNQPQHF,TGTGCCAGCAGCTTCGAGGGCAATCAGCCCCAGCATTTT,TRBV7-2,TRBJ1-5,.,few
CASSLGPRVGYGYTF,TGTGCCAGCAGTTTAGGCCCCAGGGTGGGCTATGGCTACACCTTC,TRBV27,TRBJ1-2,.,.
CASKEVGEQYF,TGTGCCAGCAAGGAGGTGGGCGAGCAGTACTTC,TRBV2,TRBJ2-7,.,.
CASSLGPGQGVYEQYF,TGTGCCAGCAGCTTAGGCCCGGGACAGGGGGTGTACGAGCAGTACTTC,TRBV13,TRBJ2-7,TRBD1,.
CAPKRRSPLPNYGYTF,TGTGCCCCCAAGAGGAGGAGCCCCTTGCCTAACTATGGCTACACCTTC,TRBV30,TRBJ1-2,.,.
CASSSGQGGQPQHF,TGCGCCAGCAGCTCTGGACAGGGCGGTCAGCCCCAGCATTTT,TRBV5-1,TRBJ1-5,TRBD1,.
CASSPDPGQGYNEQFF,TGTGCCAGCTCACCTGACCCGGGGCAGGGGTACAATGAGCAGTTCTTC,TRBV18,TRBJ2-1,.,.
CASSQTQGTEAFF,TGTGCCAGCAGCCAAACACAGGGCACTGAAGCTTTCTTT,TRBV14,TRBJ1-1,.,.
CSGQGQHEQYF,TGCAGTGGACAGGGGCAACACGAGCAGTACTTC,TRBV20-1,TRBJ2-7,TRBD1,few
CASSQVKGRNYGYTF,TGTGCCAGCAGCCAAGTAAAGGGCAGAAACTATGGCTACACCTTC,TRBV4-2,TRBJ1-2,.,few
CASSMITAQETQYF,TGTGCCAGTAGTATGATTACTGCCCAAGAGACCCAGTACTTC,TRBV19,TRBJ2-5,.,.
CAWSVKGNFMNTEAFF,TGTGCCTGGAGTGTAAAGGGGAACTTCATGAACACTGAAGCTTTCTTT,TRBV30,TRBJ1-1,.,.
CATSRDKPRTTYGYTF,TGTGCCACCAGCAGAGATAAACCGAGGACAACCTATGGCTACACCTTC,TRBV15,TRBJ1-2,.,.
CASSLPVSYEQYF,TGTGCCAGCAGTTTACCGGTCTCCTACGAGCAGTACTTC,TRBV28,TRBJ2-7,.,.
CASSPKGGSYNEQFF,TGTGCCAGCAGCCCTAAAGGAGGCAGTTACAATGAGCAGTTCTTC,TRBV6-6,TRBJ2-1,.,.
CASSRGQKETQYF,TGTGCCAGTAGCCGAGGACAAAAAGAGACCCAGTACTTC,TRBV19,TRBJ2-5,.,.
CARNLARGAGGYTF,TGTGCCAGAAACCTGGCCAGGGGGGCTGGTGGCTACACCTTC,TRBV21-1,TRBJ1-2,.,.
CASSREGSDTQYF,TGTGCCAGCAGTAGGGAGGGGTCAGATACGCAGTATTTT,TRBV2,TRBJ2-3,TRBD2,.
CASSPLTSGNTIYF,TGTGCCAGCAGCCCGTTGACCTCTGGAAACACCATATATTTT,TRBV14,TRBJ1-3,.,once
CAWSGKGGSYEQYF,TGTGCCTGGAGTGGGAAGGGTGGATCCTACGAGCAGTACTTC,TRBV30,TRBJ2-7,.,.
CASAPLGGPLPEAFF,TGTGCTAGTGCTCCTCTAGGGGGGCCACTCCCTGAAGCTTTCTTT,TRBV12-5,TRBJ1-1,.,.
CASSQLGEQYF,TGTGCCAGCAGCCAGTTGGGCGAGCAGTACTTC,TRBV7-9,TRBJ2-7,.,.
CASSQLSVGRGNEQYF,TGCGCCAGCAGCCAGTTATCCGTTGGCAGGGGGAACGAGCAGTACTTC,TRBV4-1,TRBJ2-7,TRBD1,.
CAISELGADYGYTF,TGTGCCATCAGTGAGCTGGGGGCAGACTATGGCTACACCTTC,TRBV10-3,TRBJ1-2,.,.
CASSEETGSEQYF,TGTGCCAGCAGTGAAGAGACAGGGTCCGAGCAGTACTTC,TRBV2,TRBJ2-7,TRBD1,.
CASSDGDTGELFF,TGTGCCAGCAGTGACGGGGACACCGGGGAGCTGTTTTTT,TRBV6-4,TRBJ2-2,.,few
CASSILGSGYTF,TGTGCCAGTAGTATACTGGGATCCGGCTACACCTTC,TRBV19,TRBJ1-2,.,few
CASSQDPLLAGVSTDTQYF,TGTGCCAGCAGCCAAGATCCCCTCCTAGCGGGGGTTAGCACAGATACGCAGTATTTT,TRBV14,TRBJ2-3,TRBD2,.
CASSFSGQETQYF,TGTGCCAGCAGCTTTAGCGGGCAAGAGACCCAGTACTTC,TRBV7-2,TRBJ2-5,TRBD2,once
CASSLGNGGGGNEDTQYF,TGTGCCAGCAGCTTAGGAAACGGAGGGGGCGGGAACGAAGATACGCAGTATTTT,TRBV11-3,TRBJ2-3,.,once
CASSVNSQPQHF,TGTGCCAGCAGTGTCAACAGTCAGCCCCAGCATTTT,TRBV2,TRBJ1-5,.,few
CASSGSAYNEQFF,TGTGCCAGCAGCGGCAGCGCGTACAATGAGCAGTTCTTC,TRBV9,TRBJ2-1,.,medium-sized
CASSLAWAGGSYEQYF,TGTGCCAGCAGCTTGGCTTGGGCAGGGGGGTCCTACGAGCAGTACTTC,TRBV5-5,TRBJ2-7,.,.
CASSRQGGWGYTF,TGTGCCAGCAGTCGTCAAGGGGGTTGGGGCTACACCTTC,TRBV28,TRBJ1-2,.,.
CAWSDWTADEKLFF,TGTGCCTGGAGTGACTGGACAGCGGATGAAAAACTGTTTTTT,TRBV30,TRBJ1-4,.,.
CASSLGRATNYGYTF,TGTGCCAGTAGTCTCGGCAGGGCGACTAACTATGGCTACACCTTC,TRBV19,TRBJ1-2,.,.
CASSLPPNPNQPQHF,TGTGCCAGCAGTCTGCCCCCCAACCCCAATCAGCCCCAGCATTTT,TRBV5-6,TRBJ1-5,.,.
CASSPQLGAAYEQYF,TGTGCCAGCAGCCCCCAACTGGGGGCCGCCTACGAGCAGTACTTC,TRBV7-9,TRBJ2-7,.,.
CASSQDVSRTSYEQYF,TGCGCCAGCAGCCAAGATGTGAGTCGAACTTCTTACGAGCAGTACTTC,TRBV4-1,TRBJ2-7,.,.
CASSLGQSNEKLFF,TGTGCCAGCAGTCTGGGACAGAGTAATGAAAAACTGTTTTTT,TRBV28,TRBJ1-4,TRBD1,.
CASSQNPDMQETQYF,TGTGCCAGCAGCCAAAACCCGGACATGCAAGAGACCCAGTACTTC,TRBV3-1/TRBV3-2,TRBJ2-5,.,.
CASSTRTGKETQYF,TGTGCCAGCAGCACCCGGACTGGAAAAGAGACCCAGTACTTC,TRBV3-1/TRBV3-2,TRBJ2-5,.,.